Given below is one T cell receptor (beta chain) in context. Its target is not known. The data originate from a study of shared clonotypes between healthy human individuals. The study, taken as a whole, reports: Specimens sampled were limited to blood, with tissue repertoires likely differing.

TCRdb's copy holds only in-frame clones and misses some; the assay was immunoSEQ multiplex PCR. The table has almost 750,000 clones, over 60% seen once. This clonotype was sampled from a woman aged 25 to 45 in good health. The specimen sequenced was memory CD4+ T cells sorted from blood. Subset of the sample: CD45RA-negative fraction.

In DNA form, the CDR3 reads TGTGCCAGCAGCCGACAGGGCACGACCTACGAGCAGTACTTC. Translation gives CASSRQGTTYEQYF. This rearrangement joins TRBV14 to TRBJ2-7; 7 positions match TRBD1. Per germline, CDR1 SGHDN and CDR2 FVKESK. With V trimmed by 4 bases and J by 2 bases, 5 bases remained unmatched. This CDR3 is 14 amino acids long.